Below, 28 T cell receptor beta chains from the same sample are listed, as sequenced in a study of blood T cell repertoires in COVID-19. The table came from immunoSEQ multiplex PCR; TCRdb's copy has only in-frame clones and leaves some out. The data show about 69,000 clones, more than 70% seen once. The sample was peripheral blood. All receptors come from a human donor in a cohort sampled during active COVID-19.

The chain links TRBV30 to TRBJ2-3; 9 bases fit TRBD2. This CDR3 is built from 12 residues. Germline values: CDR1 GTSNPN, CDR2 SVGIG (reference sequence). J was trimmed by 11 bases and V by 3 bases; bases with no gene match: 6. The CDR3 DNA reads as TGTGCCTGGAGCCCGGGACTAGCCTTGCAGTATTTT. Translation: CAWSPGLALQYF.

The chain has TRBV3-1 (or the pseudogene TRBV3-2) and TRBJ1-2; D gene unclear. The CDR3 runs 12 residues. V lost 3 bases and J 8 bases, leaving 10 bases between the germline ends. In germline, CDR1 is LGHDT, CDR2 YNNKEL (reference sequence). The CDR3 DNA reads as TGTGCCAGCAGCCATCGGCAGGAAGGCTACACCTTC. Protein product: CASSHRQEGYTF.

V is TRBV6-2 or TRBV6-3 and J is TRBJ1-1; no clear D gene. V lost 1 base and J lost 1, with 7 bases in between. The CDR3 covers 14 residues. Germline lookup yields CDR1 MNHEY and CDR2 SVGEGT. CDR3 sequence (DNA): TGTGCCAGCAGTTACTTGACTGGGAACACTGAAGCTTTCTTT. Its protein product is CASSYLTGNTEAFF.

The table lists this clone with a count of one. The chain is built from TRBV3-1 (or the pseudogene TRBV3-2) and TRBJ2-7; TRBD2 might be the D (5 bases). CDR1 and CDR2 from the germline V gene are LGHDT and YNNKEL (reference sequence). The CDR3 is made up of 13 amino acids. Trimming pared 1 base from V and 7 bases from J, leaving 11 bases between. This chain's CDR3 is CASSQVPGGEQYF. The DNA for the CDR3 is TGTGCCAGCAGCCAAGTACCAGGCGGGGAGCAGTACTTC.

V gene TRBV19 combines with J gene TRBJ1-5; 9 bases are shared with TRBD1. Per the germline V gene, CDR1 is LNHDA and CDR2 is SQIVND (reference sequence). Losses at the gene ends were 3 bases for V and 3 bases for J; bases not matched to a gene: 6. CDR3 length: 16 amino acids. Here the CDR3 reads CASSMGQGFNNQPQHF. CDR3 coding DNA: TGTGCCAGTAGTATGGGACAGGGCTTTAACAATCAGCCCCAGCATTTT.

This chain joins TRBV5-1 and TRBJ2-5; the D is unclear. The V and J ends lost 4 bases and 5 bases respectively, with 12 bases between them. Looked up from germline, CDR1 is SGHRS and CDR2 is YFSETQ. CDR3 length: 13 residues. CDR3 nucleotide sequence: TGCGCCAGCAGCGCATTATACAAGGAGACCCAGTACTTC. Protein product: CASSALYKETQYF.

V is TRBV19 and J is TRBJ1-3; 7 bases map to TRBD1. This CDR3 region has 15 residues. J was trimmed by 4 bases and V by 5 bases; bases with no gene match: 8. Germline-derived CDR1 and CDR2 are LNHDA and SQIVND (reference sequence). The CDR3: CASSVSTGTGNTIYF. The CDR3 DNA sequence: TGTGCCAGTAGTGTGTCGACAGGGACCGGAAACACCATATATTTT.

This clone was counted a few times. The CDR3 DNA follows: TGTGCCAGCAGCGCACTAGCGGGAGGGGGCACCGGGGAGCTGTTTTTT. This codes for CASSALAGGGTGELFF. This chain joins TRBV9 and TRBJ2-2, with 13 bases matching TRBD2. The CDR3 runs 16 residues. V was clipped by 3 bases and J by 4 bases; unmatched bases: 3. Germline CDR1 and CDR2: SGDLS and YYNGEE. The full variable domain, rest sourced from reference TRBV9 and TRBJ2-2, is DSGVTQTPKHLITATGQRVTLRCSPRSGDLSVYWYQQSLDQGLQFLIQYYNGEERAKGNILERFSAQQFPDLHSELNLSSLELGDSALYFCASSALAGGGTGELFFGEGSRLTVL.

The CDR3 coding sequence is TGTGCCAGCAGTGATTCCTCCGGGACAGGACGCACAGATACGCAGTATTTT. As protein: CASSDSSGTGRTDTQYF. V is TRBV6-1 and J is TRBJ2-3; 8 bases align to TRBD1. Per germline, CDR1 MNHNS and CDR2 SASEGT. J was trimmed by 1 base and V by 3 bases; bases with no gene match: 9. The CDR3 has 17 amino acids.

The chain carries TRBV5-5 and TRBJ2-7; 8 nucleotides line up with TRBD2. This CDR3 has 14 amino acids. Germline loops: CDR1 SGHKS, CDR2 YYEKEE (reference sequence). Germline trimming cut 0 bases from V and 3 bases from J; bases unmatched to any gene: 2. The CDR3 region has the DNA TGTGCCAGCAGCTTGGGACTAGCGAACTACGAGCAGTACTTC. Its protein product is CASSLGLANYEQYF.

The gene calls are TRBV6-5 and TRBJ2-1; 12 nucleotides line up with TRBD2. This CDR3 is 13 amino acids long. Trimming at V came to 5 bases and at J to 13 bases, leaving 6 bases not matched to a gene. Germline assignment: CDR1 MNHEY and CDR2 SVGAGI. The CDR3 sequence is CASSPGLAGLQFF. As DNA, the CDR3 is TGTGCCAGCAGTCCGGGACTAGCGGGCCTACAGTTCTTC.

The chain is built from TRBV5-1 and TRBJ1-1; D not resolved. V lost 7 bases, J lost 4 bases, and 17 bases lay in between. Germline V gene data show CDR1 as SGHRS and CDR2 as YFSETQ. The length of the CDR3 is 14 residues. The CDR3 DNA sequence: TGCGCCAGCCGCCGCGGTGTTTCGGGCACTGAAGCTTTCTTT. Translation: CASRRGVSGTEAFF. Combining the CDR3 with reference TRBV5-1 and TRBJ1-1 gives the whole variable domain KAGVTQTPRYLIKTRGQQVTLSCSPISGHRSVSWYQQTPGQGLQFLFEYFSETQRNKGNFPGRFSGRQFSNSRSEMNVSTLELGDSALYLCASRRGVSGTEAFFGQGTRLTVV.

CDR3 loop: CASSLDPGLGVYNEQFF. DNA for the CDR3: TGTGCCAGCAGCTTAGATCCTGGACTAGGAGTCTACAATGAGCAGTTCTTC. The rearrangement joins TRBV11-3 to TRBJ2-1; 7 nucleotides match TRBD2. The V gene's germline CDR1 is SGHNT and CDR2 YENEEA. The CDR3 runs 17 residues. Trimming took 0 bases from V and 3 from J; bases not matched to a gene: 8. Filled out from reference TRBV11-3 and TRBJ2-1, the complete variable domain reads EAGVVQSPRYKIIEKKQPVAFWCNPISGHNTLYWYLQNLGQGPELLIRYENEEAVDDSQLPKDRFSAERLKGVDSTLKIQPAELGDSAVYLCASSLDPGLGVYNEQFFGPGTRLTVL.

The genes are TRBV7-8 and TRBJ1-6, with 8 bases lining up with TRBD1. The CDR3 spans 15 residues. Trimming cost V 4 bases and J 10 bases; bases outside gene matches: 9. Germline CDR1 reads SGHVS; CDR2 reads FQNEAQ. The CDR3 is CASSSARTGHSPLHF. The CDR3 coding sequence is TGTGCCAGCAGCTCAGCCCGGACAGGGCACTCACCCCTCCACTTT.

The V gene is TRBV5-1, the J gene TRBJ1-1, with no clear D. V lost 0 bases and J lost 10, with 10 bases in between. CDR1 SGHRS and CDR2 YFSETQ come from the germline V gene. The CDR3 extends over 12 amino acids. The chain's CDR3 is CASSLDVGRAFF. The CDR3 bases are TGCGCCAGCAGCTTGGACGTGGGGAGAGCTTTCTTT.

V gene TRBV10-3 combines with J gene TRBJ1-1; D gene uncertain. Trimming shortened V by 0 bases and J by 0 bases, and 8 bases separated the two germline ends. The CDR3 runs 15 residues. Germline CDR1 is ENHRY and CDR2 is SYGVKD. The CDR3 sequence is CAISESFHMNTEAFF. The CDR3 coding sequence is TGTGCCATCAGTGAGTCCTTCCACATGAACACTGAAGCTTTCTTT.

The chain joins TRBV5-1 to TRBJ2-1; TRBD2 matches 9 bases. This CDR3 comprises 13 residues. V shed 6 bases, J shed 6 bases, and the junction held 4 bases outside the gene matches. Germline V gene lookup returns CDR1 SGHRS and CDR2 YFSETQ. In DNA form, the CDR3 reads TGCGCCAGCACTAGCGGGGACTTCAATGAGCAGTTCTTC. The encoded protein is CASTSGDFNEQFF.

The rearrangement joins TRBV5-1 to TRBJ2-7; D gene uncertain. Trimming took 0 bases from V and 2 from J, leaving 12 bases between them. Germline V gives CDR1 SGHRS, CDR2 YFSETQ. The CDR3 loop spans 15 amino acids. The CDR3 sequence: CASSLAQPNTYEQYF. The CDR3 DNA reads as TGCGCCAGCAGCTTGGCACAGCCAAATACCTACGAGCAGTACTTC.

This clone was detected only once. This sequence joins TRBV5-1 and TRBJ2-5, with D possibly matching TRBD1 (6 bases). V was trimmed by 1 base and J by 2 bases, leaving 12 bases between them. Per germline, CDR1 SGHRS and CDR2 YFSETQ. The CDR3 covers 15 residues. The CDR3 DNA reads TGCGCCAGCAGCTTGTCAAACAGGGCTCAAGAGACCCAGTACTTC. Translating it yields CASSLSNRAQETQYF.

This clone was detected only a few times. The chain has TRBV4-1 and TRBJ2-1, with 11 bases aligning to TRBD2. Germline assignment: CDR1 MGHRA and CDR2 YSYEKL. V gave up 0 bases and J gave up 10 bases; unmatched junction bases: 5. This CDR3 spans 15 amino acids. CDR3 sequence (DNA): TGCGCCAGCAGCCAAGAGGAGACTAGCGGGGTCGAGCAGTTCTTC. Translated: CASSQEETSGVEQFF.

The rearrangement joins TRBV5-1 to TRBJ1-1; TRBD1 is a possible D gene (6 bases). CDR1 and CDR2 (germline): SGHRS, YFSETQ. The CDR3 has 13 amino acids. The V end lost 2 bases, the J end lost 3 bases, and 8 bases lay between the germline ends. The chain's CDR3 is CASSFNRDTEAFF. The CDR3 region has the DNA TGCGCCAGCAGCTTTAACAGGGACACTGAAGCTTTCTTT. Using reference TRBV5-1 and TRBJ1-1 for the parts outside the CDR3, the full variable domain is KAGVTQTPRYLIKTRGQQVTLSCSPISGHRSVSWYQQTPGQGLQFLFEYFSETQRNKGNFPGRFSGRQFSNSRSEMNVSTLELGDSALYLCASSFNRDTEAFFGQGTRLTVV.

The V and J genes are TRBV14 and TRBJ1-3; no definite D call. The CDR3 contains 16 residues. V was shortened by 3 bases and J by 0 bases, with 12 bases between the two germline ends. The germline V gene encodes CDR1 SGHDN and CDR2 FVKESK. The CDR3 DNA reads TGTGCCAGCAGCCATTCCACTGGGCTCTCTGGAAACACCATATATTTT. This gives the protein CASSHSTGLSGNTIYF. The full variable domain, in which reference TRBV14 and TRBJ1-3 provide the parts outside the CDR3, is EAGVTQFPSHSVIEKGQTVTLRCDPISGHDNLYWYRRVMGKEIKFLLHFVKESKQDESGMPNNRFLAERTGGTYSTLKVQPAELEDSGVYFCASSHSTGLSGNTIYFGEGSWLTVV.

V gene TRBV5-1 combines with J gene TRBJ2-1; 7 nucleotides agree with TRBD1. CDR1 and CDR2 (germline): SGHRS, YFSETQ. This CDR3 is built from 13 residues. The junction had 13 bases not matched to a gene; V was cut back by 4 bases and J by 15 bases. The CDR3 here is CASSEPSGQVPFF. DNA for the CDR3: TGCGCCAGCAGCGAACCCTCTGGACAGGTGCCGTTCTTC.

This clone occurred a few times. The chain has TRBV7-9 and TRBJ1-5; 9 bases map to TRBD1. Germline V lookup: CDR1 SEHNR, CDR2 FQNEAQ (reference sequence). The CDR3 has 16 residues. The junction had 5 bases not matched to a gene; V was cut back by 3 bases and J by 2 bases. The CDR3 loop reads CASSFWTGDGNQPQHF. CDR3 coding DNA: TGTGCCAGCAGCTTTTGGACAGGGGATGGCAATCAGCCCCAGCATTTT.

The rearrangement uses TRBV4-1 and TRBJ2-7, with TRBD2 identical over 10 bases. The J segment lost 2 bases and the V segment lost 4 bases, leaving 17 bases of the junction unmatched. Germline-derived CDR1 and CDR2 are MGHRA and YSYEKL. This CDR3 contains 19 residues. This CDR3 is CASSPRWSGRASGTYEQYF. The CDR3 nucleotides read TGCGCCAGCAGCCCTCGTTGGAGCGGGAGGGCCTCGGGAACCTACGAGCAGTACTTC.

As DNA, the CDR3 is TGTGCCAGCAGCTTAGGACAGGGAGGAGGCTACGAGCAGTACTTC. Protein sequence: CASSLGQGGGYEQYF. The V and J genes are TRBV7-9 and TRBJ2-7; D may be TRBD1 (7 bases). Germline loops: CDR1 SEHNR, CDR2 FQNEAQ (reference sequence). This CDR3 region has 15 residues. V shed 1 base and J shed 3 bases, with 13 bases lying between them.

The rearrangement links TRBV6-5 to TRBJ2-1, with D perhaps TRBD2 (5 bases). This CDR3 comprises 15 residues. Trimming cost V 4 bases and J 0 bases, with 10 bases left between them. Germline values: CDR1 MNHEY, CDR2 SVGAGI. Written as DNA, the CDR3 is TGTGCCAGCAGTTGGCAACGGGACTCCTACAATGAGCAGTTCTTC. It yields the protein CASSWQRDSYNEQFF.

This rearrangement joins TRBV6-1 to TRBJ2-5; possibly TRBD2 for D (6 bases). Germline CDR1 and CDR2: MNHNS and SASEGT. Trimming cost V 4 bases and J 2 bases, with 23 bases left between them. There are 18 residues in the CDR3. In DNA, the CDR3 is TGTGCCAGCAGTGCCCATCCGGGACTCCAAGGCCCGCAAGAGACCCAGTACTTC. It codes for CASSAHPGLQGPQETQYF.